This TCR beta chain was sequenced during a study of beta chain features in type 1 diabetes. Study results and caveats: Shortening of TCRB CDR3s, moderate but significant, appeared in all four CD4+ subsets of Type 1 diabetes patients. PCR might show a preference for shorter templates, equally across patients and controls. The question left open here concerned HLA type influencing TCRB rearrangement.

Germline lookup yields CDR1 SGHRS and CDR2 YFSETQ. The V and J ends lost 4 bases and 5 bases respectively, with 10 bases between them. This CDR3 comprises 13 residues. This clone was seen more than once but under ten times. Its antigen remains unknown. Reverse transcribing all isolated RNA meant expressed TCRB transcripts were sequenced. TCRdb's table, derived via immunoSEQ multiplex PCR, lists solely in-frame clones and lacks some. The repertoire holds about 410,000 clones, with approximately 13% as singletons. Material for sequencing was naive CD4+ T cells from blood. The chain recombines TRBV5-1 with TRBJ2-1; tentative D call: TRBD2 (5 bases). This clonotype was sampled from a man aged 30 to 45 in good health. CDR3 sequence (DNA): TGCGCCAGCAGCGAGTCACTAGACAATGAGCAGTTCTTC. It codes for CASSESLDNEQFF.